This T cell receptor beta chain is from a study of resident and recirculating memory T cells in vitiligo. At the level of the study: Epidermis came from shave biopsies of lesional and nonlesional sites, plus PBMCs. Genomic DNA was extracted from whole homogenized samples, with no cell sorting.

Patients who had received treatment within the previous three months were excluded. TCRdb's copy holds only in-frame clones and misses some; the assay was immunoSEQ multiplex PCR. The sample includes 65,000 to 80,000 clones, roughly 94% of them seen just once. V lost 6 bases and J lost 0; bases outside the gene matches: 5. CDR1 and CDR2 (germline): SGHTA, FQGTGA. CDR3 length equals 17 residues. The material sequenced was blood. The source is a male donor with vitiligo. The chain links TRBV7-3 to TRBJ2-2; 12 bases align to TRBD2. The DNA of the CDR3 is TGTGCCAGCAGGGCCGGGACTAGCGGGTCGAACACCGGGGAGCTGTTTTTT. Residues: CASRAGTSGSNTGELFF.